A selection of T cell receptor beta chains follows, all from one sample in a study of control samples from healthy donors and cancer patients. TCRdb keeps only in-frame clones here, not all; method: immunoSEQ multiplex PCR. The table lists 170,000 or so clones, 91% of them singletons, with approximately 2% in the top ten. Sequencing input: blood. These receptors originate from a woman aged 40 to 50 in good health. The CDR3 runs from the conserved cysteine through the conserved F or W. A D gene is named only where the DNA matches it firmly. Not every row has a clone size; where given, it reads once, few, many or a size class.

>TRBD2|.|TRBJ2-3|TRBV5-8
TGTGCCAGCCGGGGGGGCTTGTCGACAGATACGCAGTATTTT
CASRGGLSTDTQYF
>.|.|TRBJ1-1|TRBV4-1
TGCGCCAGCAGCCAAGAGGGAGGCACTGAAGCTTTCTTT
CASSQEGGTEAFF
>.|.|TRBJ2-3|TRBV5-8
TGTGCCAGCAGCTTTGGGCGAGCTAGCACAGATACGCAGTATTTT
CASSFGRASTDTQYF
>.|.|TRBJ1-2|TRBV21-1
TGTGCCAGCAGCAGGGGTGGGTATAACTATGGCTACACCTTC
CASSRGGYNYGYTF
>.|.|TRBJ1-1|TRBV10-3
TGTGCCATCAGACAGGGAGGGAACACTGAAGCTTTCTTT
CAIRQGGNTEAFF
>.|once|TRBJ2-7|TRBV13
TGTGCCAGCAGCTTAAGCGGCTCCTACGAGCAGTACTTC
CASSLSGSYEQYF
>.|.|TRBJ1-5|TRBV27
TGTGCCAGCAGTCTTGGAGGCCCTGGCCAGCCCCAGCATTTT
CASSLGGPGQPQHF
>TRBD2|.|TRBJ2-7|TRBV29-1
TGCAGCGTTGAAGATCGGAGCGGGGGGCGCTCCTACGAGCAGTACTTC
CSVEDRSGGRSYEQYF
>.|once|TRBJ1-1|TRBV6-5
TGTGCCAGCAGTCGGGGGGAAAACACTGAAGCTTTCTTT
CASSRGENTEAFF
>TRBD1|.|TRBJ1-2|TRBV3-1/TRBV3-2
TGTGCCAGCAGCCCGGGACAGGGACGAGGCTACACCTTC
CASSPGQGRGYTF
>.|.|TRBJ2-2|TRBV4-1
TGCGCCAGCAGCCACGTTTCGGGGGGCGGCGGGGAGCTGTTTTTT
CASSHVSGGGGELFF
>.|.|TRBJ1-1|TRBV7-9
TGTGCCAGCAGCTTAGAGGCTTCGGGGGGCACTGAAGCTTTCTTT
CASSLEASGGTEAFF
>.|.|TRBJ1-6|TRBV27
TGTGCCTCCCGGGGTCGCTCCACTACTAATTCACCCCTCCACTTT
CASRGRSTTNSPLHF
>TRBD2|.|TRBJ2-2|TRBV19
TGTGCCAGTGGACTAGCGCCCGGGGAGCTGTTTTTT
CASGLAPGELFF
>.|.|TRBJ1-5|TRBV6-2/TRBV6-3
TGTGCCAGCAGTTACGCTAGCAGCTTAAATCAGCCCCAGCATTTT
CASSYASSLNQPQHF
>TRBD1|.|TRBJ2-5|TRBV11-2
TGTGCCAGCAGCTCCTCCGGGACAGGGGCCCCCGAGGCCCAGTACTTC
CASSSSGTGAPEAQYF
>TRBD1|once|TRBJ2-2|TRBV3-1/TRBV3-2
TGTGCCGCTTCCGGGACAGTGAACACCGGGGAGCTGTTTTTT
CAASGTVNTGELFF
>.|.|TRBJ1-2|TRBV5-1
TGCGCCAGCAGCTCCGCGGGGGCGGGGTATGGCTACACCTTC
CASSSAGAGYGYTF
>.|.|TRBJ1-6|TRBV2
TGTGCCAGCAGCCCGTCCTATAATTCACCCCTCCACTTT
CASSPSYNSPLHF
>.|once|TRBJ1-6|TRBV19
TGTGCCAGTAGTATATCGGCAGCTTGGAATTCACCCCTCCACTTT
CASSISAAWNSPLHF
>.|.|TRBJ1-1|TRBV12-3/TRBV12-4
TGTGCCAGCAGTCTTCTCATGAACACTGAAGCTTTCTTT
CASSLLMNTEAFF
>.|once|TRBJ1-2|TRBV7-2
TGTGCCAGCAGCGTGGACCCAAACTATGGCTACACCTTC
CASSVDPNYGYTF
>.|.|TRBJ1-5|TRBV10-3
TGTGCCATCAGTGAGTCTGGTCAGCCCCAGCATTTT
CAISESGQPQHF
>TRBD1|once|TRBJ1-1|TRBV2
TGTGCCAGCAGACAGGGGGACACTGAAGCTTTCTTT
CASRQGDTEAFF
>.|.|TRBJ1-1|TRBV5-6
TGTGCCAGCAGCTTTTTAAGTGACGGGGATGAAGCTTTCTTT
CASSFLSDGDEAFF
>TRBD1|.|TRBJ2-7|TRBV27
TGTGCCAGCAGTCATCAGGGGGCGCTTCTCCACGAGCAGTACTTC
CASSHQGALLHEQYF
>.|once|TRBJ1-6|TRBV5-1
TGCGCCAGCAGCTTGGCCCCGGGCAACGATAATTCACCCCTCCACTTT
CASSLAPGNDNSPLHF
>TRBD1|.|TRBJ1-1|TRBV6-4
TGTGCCAGCAGTGACAACACAGGGGGCGAGGTGAACACTGAAGCTTTCTTT
CASSDNTGGEVNTEAFF
>.|once|TRBJ2-5|TRBV5-1
TGCGCCAGCAGCGGCGAGGCAGCAAGAGGGGAGACCCAGTACTTC
CASSGEAARGETQYF
>TRBD1|.|TRBJ1-1|TRBV5-1
TGCGCCAGCAGTGGACAGGGAGAGGAGTCTGAAGCTTTCTTT
CASSGQGEESEAFF
>TRBD2|.|TRBJ2-5|TRBV7-8
TGTGCCAGCAGCTCTCCCCTCGGGGCTAGCGGGGGGGATCGGGGGACCCAGTACTTC
CASSSPLGASGGDRGTQYF
>.|once|TRBJ1-6|TRBV5-6
TGTGCCAGCAGCCTATCTTCGGTCCCCCGGGACCACTTT
CASSLSSVPRDHF
>.|.|TRBJ1-6|TRBV5-1
TGCGCCAGCAGCCCGGGACCGAATAATTCACCCCTCCACTTT
CASSPGPNNSPLHF
>TRBD1|.|TRBJ1-2|TRBV6-5
TGTGCCAGCAGCTCGACAGGGGCCCTCTATGGCTACACCTTC
CASSSTGALYGYTF
>TRBD1|.|TRBJ1-4|TRBV28
TGTGCCAGCAGCCAAAACTACGACAGGGATCGGGATGAAAAACTGTTTTTT
CASSQNYDRDRDEKLFF
>.|.|TRBJ1-1|TRBV20-1
TGCAGTGTTAGCGTCAACACTGAAGCTTTCTTT
CSVSVNTEAFF
>TRBD2|.|TRBJ2-2|TRBV9
TGTGCCAGTCAAGCGGGGGAAGGTGCCGGGGAGCTGTTTTTT
CASQAGEGAGELFF
>.|.|TRBJ2-3|TRBV2
TGTGCCAGCACGTATACAGATACGCAGTATTTT
CASTYTDTQYF
>TRBD2|.|TRBJ2-1|TRBV5-1
TGCGCCAGCAGCTTGGTTGCGGCGGTACTAGCGCTTTACAATGAGCAGTTCTTC
CASSLVAAVLALYNEQFF
>.|.|TRBJ2-1|TRBV6-5
TGTGCCAGCACCGAAAGGCCCCGGTGGATCGATGAGCAGTTCTTC
CASTERPRWIDEQFF
>.|.|TRBJ1-5|TRBV7-8
TGTGCCAGCAGCTTAGGATTGGGAGTCAATCAGCCCCAGCATTTT
CASSLGLGVNQPQHF
>.|once|TRBJ1-6|TRBV30
TGTGCCTGGAGTACTTCCGGGGCAGGGCGCTCCTATAATTCACCCCTCCACTTT
CAWSTSGAGRSYNSPLHF
>TRBD2|few|TRBJ2-3|TRBV5-1
TGCGCCAGCAGCGGGGGGCGGGGTAGCGGGGGCACAGATACGCAGTATTTT
CASSGGRGSGGTDTQYF
>.|.|TRBJ2-7|TRBV15
TGTGCCACCAGCAGAGGAGGGGTTGAGGGCGAGCAGTACTTC
CATSRGGVEGEQYF
>.|.|TRBJ2-1|TRBV24-1
TGTGCCACCAGTGATTCGACCCCGAGCTCCTACAATGAGCAGTTCTTC
CATSDSTPSSYNEQFF
>TRBD1|.|TRBJ1-1|TRBV19
TGTGCCAGTAGACAGGGGAAGGTGGTCACTGAAGCTTTCTTT
CASRQGKVVTEAFF
>.|.|TRBJ2-5|TRBV5-4
TGTGCCAGCGGGCCCGGGGAAGAGACCCAGTACTTC
CASGPGEETQYF
>.|.|TRBJ2-3|TRBV3-1/TRBV3-2
TGTGCCAGCAGCCAAGATTATCTTTGGGGCAGGGTCGGCACAGATACGCAGTATTTT
CASSQDYLWGRVGTDTQYF
>.|.|TRBJ1-1|TRBV25-1
TGTGCCAGCAGGAGGGGCGCTGAAGCTTTCTTT
CASRRGAEAFF
>.|.|TRBJ2-6|TRBV11-3
TGTGCCAGCAGCAAAACAGGCTCTGGGGCCAACGTCCTGACTTTC
CASSKTGSGANVLTF
>TRBD1|.|TRBJ1-4|TRBV24-1
TGTGCCACCAGTGATCCAGGGGGTGGAGACGAAAAACTGTTTTTT
CATSDPGGGDEKLFF
>.|.|TRBJ2-7|TRBV12-3/TRBV12-4
TGTGCCAGCAGTTACACCACCTACGAGCAGTACTTC
CASSYTTYEQYF
>.|.|TRBJ1-2|TRBV11-2
TGTGCCAGCAGCTTAGGGTCCCCTAACTATGGCTACACCTTC
CASSLGSPNYGYTF
>.|.|TRBJ1-5|TRBV4-1
TGCGCCAGCAGCCTCCTATGGGACAGCAATCAGCCCCAGCATTTT
CASSLLWDSNQPQHF
>.|once|TRBJ2-3|TRBV2
TGTGCCAGCAGTGATTTCTGGGGCCCGACCTCCACAGATACGCAGTATTTT
CASSDFWGPTSTDTQYF
>TRBD1|once|TRBJ2-7|TRBV19
TGTGCCAGTAGCGACGGACAGGTCTACGAGCAGTACTTC
CASSDGQVYEQYF